These 29 T cell receptor beta chains came from one sample sequenced in a study of blood T cells in healthy people across ages. Together with a sample-barcoded 5' primer, a J-beta primer mix was included in a second PCR lasting roughly 6 to 12 cycles. TCRdb analysed the 5' RACE reads with MiXCR anew, one entry per CDR3 protein. This table holds 1,800,000 or so distinct CDR3 sequences, about 39% found once. The sequenced sample was blood. Receptors were obtained from a human donor in good health.

This clonotype was recorded a few times. The rearrangement links TRBV20-1 to TRBJ2-3, with 10 bases that match TRBD1. The ends lost 5 bases at V and 5 bases at J; junction bases unmatched: 7. CDR1 and CDR2 (germline): DFQATT, SNEGSKA (reference sequence). There are 14 residues in the CDR3. The CDR3 region is CSAAGDRGLDTQYF. The CDR3 nucleotides are TGCAGTGCTGCGGGGGACAGGGGCTTAGATACGCAGTATTTT.

This chain's CDR3 is CASSPKSDTQYF. CDR3 in DNA: TGTGCCAGCAGCCCAAAATCAGATACGCAGTATTTT. This rearrangement joins TRBV7-2 to TRBJ2-3; no definite D call. The CDR3 is 12 amino acids. V lost 5 bases and J 4 bases, leaving 7 bases between the germline ends. Germline lookup yields CDR1 SGHTA and CDR2 FQGNSA.

The V gene is TRBV5-1, the J gene TRBJ1-1, with 8 positions matching TRBD1. J was trimmed by 8 bases and V by 4 bases; bases with no gene match: 13. This CDR3 has 15 amino acids. CDR1 SGHRS and CDR2 YFSETQ come from the germline V gene. CDR3 sequence (DNA): TGCGCCAGCAGCGAGAGGACAGGGATGGGACCAGAAGCTTTCTTT. Translation gives CASSERTGMGPEAFF.

V is TRBV7-2 and J is TRBJ1-2; D call uncertain. V was shortened by 0 bases and J by 5 bases, with 19 bases between the two germline ends. Germline V gene data show CDR1 as SGHTA and CDR2 as FQGNSA. The CDR3 length is 17 residues. The DNA of the CDR3 is TGTGCCAGCAGCTTAGCGGGCCAATCAACGGGCAGATATGGCTACACCTTC. Protein sequence: CASSLAGQSTGRYGYTF.

This sequence joins TRBV7-8 and TRBJ2-1; D is unclear. Germline V gene data show CDR1 as SGHVS and CDR2 as FQNEAQ. V gave up 7 bases and J gave up 5 bases, with 12 bases separating them. This CDR3 spans 13 amino acids. This CDR3 reads CASIPAYHNEQFF. CDR3 coding DNA: TGTGCCAGCATTCCGGCCTACCACAATGAGCAGTTCTTC.

The gene calls are TRBV27 and TRBJ1-2; D ambiguous. Germline CDR1 is MNHEY and CDR2 is SMNVEV (reference sequence). Trimming took off 2 bases at V and 6 bases at J, with 16 bases between the two ends. CDR3 length equals 15 residues. The CDR3 nucleotides are TGTGCCAGCAGTTTAATCTTTGGGAGCGGTAATGGCTACACCTTC. Amino acid sequence: CASSLIFGSGNGYTF.

This clonotype was seen a handful of times. V is TRBV28 and J is TRBJ2-5; perhaps D is TRBD1 or TRBD2 (6 bases each). The CDR3 length is 13 residues. Trimming pared 5 bases from V and 7 bases from J, leaving 14 bases between. Germline V gene lookup returns CDR1 MDHEN and CDR2 SYDVKM. CDR3 amino acids: CASSLLQGGTQYF. The DNA for the CDR3 is TGTGCCAGCAGTCTTTTACAGGGAGGGACCCAGTACTTC.

The sample holds one count of this clonotype. The V and J genes are TRBV3-1 and TRBJ2-1, with 9 bases that match TRBD2. Germline CDR1 LGHDT, CDR2 YNNKEL (reference sequence). V gave up 3 bases and J gave up 12 bases; unmatched junction bases: 15. The length of the CDR3 is 16 residues. DNA for the CDR3: TGTGCCAGCAGCCATCTGAGGCGGGGGGGCCCCGATGTGCAGTTCTTC. It is translated as CASSHLRRGGPDVQFF.

V gene TRBV5-1 combines with J gene TRBJ2-3; 11 bases agree with TRBD2. Germline V CDR1 and CDR2: SGHRS, YFSETQ. The V gene end was trimmed by 4 bases and the J gene end by 3 bases; junction bases not matched to a gene: 13. CDR3 size: 18 residues. CDR3 sequence reads: CASSRFSGGALLTDTQYF. CDR3 bases: TGCGCCAGCAGCCGATTTAGCGGGGGGGCTCTTCTTACAGATACGCAGTATTTT.

This clonotype was counted a few times. The V call is TRBV4-3, the J call TRBJ2-6; D ambiguous. CDR3 length: 16 amino acids. The ends were cut back, 0 bases at V and 0 bases at J, with 6 bases in the middle. CDR1 and CDR2 from the germline V gene are LGHNA and YSLEER. The CDR3 coding sequence is TGCGCCAGCAGCCAAGATCCGCACTCTGGGGCCAACGTCCTGACTTTC. Its protein is CASSQDPHSGANVLTF.

In DNA form, the CDR3 reads TGTGCCAGCAGCCCCAGCGGGGGGGCCGGGGAAGAGACCCAGTACTTC. Translation gives CASSPSGGAGEETQYF. V gene TRBV7-2 combines with J gene TRBJ2-5; 10 bases align to TRBD2. Germline lookup yields CDR1 SGHTA and CDR2 FQGNSA. The CDR3 spans 16 residues. J was trimmed by 3 bases and V by 5 bases; bases with no gene match: 9.

For this clonotype: A read error may account for a junction end that differs from germline. The chain recombines TRBV12-3 or TRBV12-4 with TRBJ1-2; 7 bases map to TRBD1. CDR3 length: 13 amino acids. The CDR3 coding sequence is TGTGCCAGCAGTTTGGGACAGACCTATGGCTGCACCTTC. Residues: CASSLGQTYGCTF.

CDR3 in DNA: TGTGCCAGCAGCCGGGGGCCGGGACGCTACACCTTC. It codes for CASSRGPGRYTF. This chain connects TRBV5-6 to TRBJ1-2; D might be TRBD1 (6 bases). With 4 bases removed from V and 9 bases from J, the gap between germline ends came to 13 bases. The CDR3 has 12 residues. Per germline, CDR1 SGHDT and CDR2 YYEEEE.

The genes are TRBV2 and TRBJ1-1, with 8 bases aligning to TRBD1. Trimming cost V 4 bases and J 0 bases; bases outside gene matches: 10. The CDR3 length is 17 residues. CDR1 is SNHLY, CDR2 FYNNEI, per germline. The CDR3 coding sequence is TGTGCCAGCAGTGTACAGGGGGGGACGATGATGAACACTGAAGCTTTCTTT. Residues: CASSVQGGTMMNTEAFF.

V gene TRBV7-2 combines with J gene TRBJ2-1, with 7 bases aligning to TRBD1. Germline values: CDR1 SGHTA, CDR2 FQGNSA. Trimming took 2 bases from V and 4 from J; bases not matched to a gene: 5. The CDR3 is 15 amino acids. The CDR3 nucleotides read TGTGCCAGCAGCTTACAGCCGGGACAGTACAATGAGCAGTTCTTC. The encoded protein is CASSLQPGQYNEQFF.

Only a few counts were recorded for this clonotype. This rearrangement joins TRBV5-1 to TRBJ2-1, with TRBD2 as a possible D gene (6 bases). Trimming removed 4 bases at V and 8 bases at J, with 25 bases between. CDR3 size: 17 residues. The germline V gene has CDR1 SGHRS and CDR2 YFSETQ. In DNA form, the CDR3 reads TGCGCCAGCAGCCAAGGGCCGCTAGCGAGCGGAGTCCATGAGCAGTTCTTC. This encodes CASSQGPLASGVHEQFF.

This clonotype turned up a few times. In DNA, the CDR3 is TGCGCCAGCAGGGTAACTATGACTTACGAGCAGTACTTC. Translation: CASRVTMTYEQYF. The V gene is TRBV10-2, the J gene TRBJ2-1; D ambiguous. The assigned J gene may be wrong: the sequence end matches TRBJ2-7 better. The germline CDR1 and CDR2 sequences are WSHSY and SAAADI. The CDR3 totals 13 residues.

This clonotype was picked up a small number of times. The genes are TRBV29-1 and TRBJ2-5; D not certain. Germline lookup yields CDR1 SQVTM and CDR2 ANQGSEA. The CDR3 totals 12 residues. Trimming removed 6 bases at V and 3 bases at J, with 11 bases between. CDR3 DNA sequence: TGCAGCGTAACGGACGCGAAAGAGACCCAGTACTTC. As protein: CSVTDAKETQYF.

This clonotype was seen more than once but under ten times. The chain employs TRBV20-1 and TRBJ2-5, with D possibly matching TRBD1 (5 bases). The end of the DNA fits TRBJ2-7 better, so the J call may be wrong. The length of the CDR3 is 11 residues. Germline V CDR1 and CDR2: DFQATT, SNEGSKA (reference sequence). CDR3 DNA: TGCAGTGCTAAGGGGATTTACGAGCAGTACTTC. Translating it yields CSAKGIYEQYF.

This clonotype was counted between two and nine times. The chain uses TRBV12-3 or TRBV12-4 and TRBJ1-2; a possible D gene is TRBD1 (6 bases). The CDR3 is made up of 14 amino acids. V was shortened by 3 bases and J by 3 bases, with 11 bases between the two germline ends. The CDR3 bases are TGTGCCAGCAGTTTTAACCCAGGGGACTATGGCTACACCTTC. Its translation: CASSFNPGDYGYTF.

A remark on this clonotype: Since the CDR3 does not end with the conserved phenylalanine or tryptophan, this likely comes from a read error. The chain carries TRBV20-1 and TRBJ1-4; the D is unclear. With 6 bases removed from V and 0 bases from J, the gap between germline ends came to 8 bases. CDR3 length equals 13 residues. CDR1 DFQATT and CDR2 SNEGSKA come from the germline V gene (reference sequence). CDR3 sequence (DNA): TGCAGTGCCGGAGTTGCAACTAATGAAAAACTGTTTTGT. Translating gives CSAGVATNEKLFC.

In this sample, this clonotype turned up many times. The chain is built from TRBV29-1 and TRBJ2-7, with D hard to call. V lost 5 bases and J 3 bases, leaving 5 bases between the germline ends. The CDR3 is made up of 10 amino acids. Germline values: CDR1 SQVTM, CDR2 ANQGSEA. The CDR3, as DNA: TGCAGCGTTCTGTACTACGAGCAGTACTTC. As protein: CSVLYYEQYF.

This clonotype was counted a few times. V gene TRBV5-6 combines with J gene TRBJ2-5; D uncertain. The CDR3 extends over 13 amino acids. Germline V gene lookup returns CDR1 SGHDT and CDR2 YYEEEE. Trimming shortened V by 4 bases and J by 9 bases, and 16 bases separated the two germline ends. The CDR3 sequence: CASSPLLGGSQYF. The CDR3 region has the DNA TGTGCCAGCAGCCCCCTCCTAGGTGGGTCCCAGTACTTC. The full variable domain, rest sourced from reference TRBV5-6 and TRBJ2-5, is DAGVTQSPTHLIKTRGQQVTLRCSPKSGHDTVSWYQQALGQGPQFIFQYYEEEERQRGNFPDRFSGHQFPNYSSELNVNALLLGDSALYLCASSPLLGGSQYFGPGTRLLVL.

Ten or more counts support this clonotype. Written as DNA, the CDR3 is TGTGCCAGCCGAGCGGGCGTAGATACGCAGTATTTT. The encoded protein is CASRAGVDTQYF. J is TRBJ2-3 and V is TRBV7-2; possibly TRBD2 for D (6 bases). CDR1 and CDR2 from the germline V gene are SGHTA and FQGNSA. V lost 8 bases and J 5 bases, leaving 11 bases between the germline ends. The CDR3 length is 12 residues. The full variable domain, its missing parts supplied by reference TRBV7-2 and TRBJ2-3, is GAGVSQSPSNKVTEKGKDVELRCDPISGHTALYWYRQSLGQGLEFLIYFQGNSAPDKSGLPSDRFSAERTGGSVSTLTIQRTQQEDSAVYLCASRAGVDTQYFGPGTRLTVL.

This chain joins TRBV20-1 and TRBJ1-5, with D uncertain. This CDR3 spans 11 amino acids. V was shortened by 4 bases and J by 4 bases, with 5 bases between the two germline ends. The germline V gene encodes CDR1 DFQATT and CDR2 SNEGSKA (reference sequence). The CDR3 sequence is CSAKYNQPQHF. CDR3 bases: TGCAGTGCTAAGTATAATCAGCCCCAGCATTTT.

V gene TRBV28 combines with J gene TRBJ2-7, with a tentative D call TRBD1 (6 bases). Trimming took 7 bases from V and 2 from J, leaving 12 bases between them. The CDR3 covers 13 residues. Germline V lookup: CDR1 MDHEN, CDR2 SYDVKM. The CDR3 reads CASKDSVTYEQYF. CDR3 DNA: TGTGCCAGCAAGGACAGCGTAACCTACGAGCAGTACTTC.

V is TRBV29-1 and J is TRBJ2-1; 8 bases are a match to TRBD1. The DNA end is a closer match to TRBJ2-7, so the J assignment may be wrong. The CDR3 spans 14 residues. Per the germline V gene, CDR1 is SQVTM and CDR2 is ANQGSEA. The CDR3 DNA is TGCAGCGTGGGGGCAGGGGGCCCCTACAATGAGCAGTACTTC. The encoded protein is CSVGAGGPYNEQYF.

This clonotype was counted a few times. The V call is TRBV6-6, the J call TRBJ2-3; D gene ambiguous. CDR1 is MNHNY, CDR2 SVGAGI, per germline (reference sequence). The CDR3 consists of 11 residues. The V gene lost 7 bases and the J gene lost 2 bases, with 4 bases spanning the gap. The CDR3 spells CASMITDTQYF. The CDR3 DNA is TGTGCCAGCATGATCACAGATACGCAGTATTTT.

As DNA, the CDR3 is TGTGCCAGCAGCGTCTCGGCCGGCGGGTGCTATGGCTACACCTTC. Translated, it gives CASSVSAGGCYGYTF. This chain joins TRBV9 and TRBJ1-2; no definite D call. Trimming removed 2 bases from V and 4 bases from J, with 15 bases in between. Germline assignment: CDR1 SGDLS and CDR2 YYNGEE. This CDR3 is 15 amino acids long.